These T cell receptor beta chains were read from a single sample in a study of T cell repertoires in cytomegalovirus infection. Using its own MiXCR run on the reads, TCRdb lists one record per CDR3 protein. The top ten hold 3.5% to 6% of the sample, which has fewer than 80,000 distinct CDR3 sequences, approximately 3.7% seen once. The sequenced sample consisted of PBMCs. Receptors were obtained from a human donor in good health (CMV status not recorded). Some clones in this sample may be carry-over from other donors' samples. CDR3s include the opening cysteine and the closing phenylalanine or tryptophan. Each record gives: clone size, D gene, J gene, V gene, CDR3 protein, CDR3 DNA. The D gene is left open where the match is weak. Size is stated for part of the rows, as once, few or many counts, or as a class when the clone is expanded.

clone size: many; D gene: TRBD1; J gene: TRBJ1-6; V gene: TRBV19; CDR3 protein: CASNDRGNSPLHF; CDR3 DNA: TGTGCCAGTAACGACAGGGGCAATTCACCCCTCCACTTT
clone size: many; D gene: -; J gene: TRBJ1-6; V gene: TRBV10-2; CDR3 protein: CASSVTSGYNSPLHF; CDR3 DNA: TGCGCCAGCAGTGTGACTTCGGGCTATAATTCACCCCTCCACTTT
clone size: many; D gene: -; J gene: TRBJ2-5; V gene: TRBV20-1; CDR3 protein: CSARDLGETQYF; CDR3 DNA: TGCAGTGCTAGAGATCTAGGAGAGACCCAGTACTTC
clone size: many; D gene: -; J gene: TRBJ2-1; V gene: TRBV19; CDR3 protein: CATTGRRAGIPDNEQFF; CDR3 DNA: TGTGCCACAACAGGGAGGCGTGCCGGAATTCCAGACAATGAGCAGTTCTTC
clone size: medium-sized; D gene: -; J gene: TRBJ2-2; V gene: TRBV7-2; CDR3 protein: CASSAGQNYGELFF; CDR3 DNA: TGTGCCAGCAGCGCGGGACAGAATTACGGGGAGCTGTTTTTT
clone size: -; D gene: -; J gene: TRBJ1-2; V gene: TRBV12-3/TRBV12-4; CDR3 protein: CDRSLAQRGMYTF; CDR3 DNA: TGTGACCGCAGTTTAGCGCAGCGGGGAATGTACACCTTC
clone size: many; D gene: -; J gene: TRBJ1-1; V gene: TRBV7-2; CDR3 protein: CASSLSRVLGNTEAFF; CDR3 DNA: TGTGCCAGCAGCTTATCACGTGTGTTGGGGAACACTGAAGCTTTCTTT
clone size: many; D gene: -; J gene: TRBJ2-5; V gene: TRBV7-2; CDR3 protein: CASSRPFETQYF; CDR3 DNA: TGTGCCAGCAGCCGGCCCTTTGAGACCCAGTACTTC
clone size: many; D gene: TRBD1; J gene: TRBJ2-3; V gene: TRBV5-4; CDR3 protein: CASSSGQAPTDTQYF; CDR3 DNA: TGTGCCAGCAGCAGCGGACAGGCTCCCACAGATACGCAGTATTTT
clone size: many; D gene: TRBD2; J gene: TRBJ2-3; V gene: TRBV7-2; CDR3 protein: CASSPSGGFPIYTDTQYF; CDR3 DNA: TGTGCCAGCAGCCCGAGCGGGGGATTTCCCATATACACAGATACGCAGTATTTT
clone size: many; D gene: -; J gene: TRBJ1-2; V gene: TRBV12-3/TRBV12-4; CDR3 protein: CASRSFMGSGYTF; CDR3 DNA: TGTGCCAGCAGGTCATTCATGGGAAGTGGCTACACCTTC
clone size: many; D gene: -; J gene: TRBJ1-5; V gene: TRBV7-2; CDR3 protein: CASSLGLSRGQPQHF; CDR3 DNA: TGTGCCAGCAGCTTAGGCCTGTCCAGGGGTCAGCCCCAGCATTTT
clone size: many; D gene: TRBD2; J gene: TRBJ2-1; V gene: TRBV6-2/TRBV6-3; CDR3 protein: CASSYSLAGGYNEQFF; CDR3 DNA: TGTGCCAGCAGTTACTCCCTAGCGGGGGGCTACAATGAGCAGTTCTTC
clone size: many; D gene: TRBD1; J gene: TRBJ2-6; V gene: TRBV28; CDR3 protein: CASSPSRDSSGANVLTF; CDR3 DNA: TGTGCCAGCAGTCCGTCCCGGGACAGCTCTGGGGCCAACGTCCTGACTTTC
clone size: many; D gene: TRBD2; J gene: TRBJ2-5; V gene: TRBV30; CDR3 protein: CAWRTSGVGETQYF; CDR3 DNA: TGTGCCTGGAGGACTAGCGGGGTAGGAGAGACCCAGTACTTC
clone size: many; D gene: -; J gene: TRBJ2-5; V gene: TRBV20-1; CDR3 protein: CSASGTQETQYF; CDR3 DNA: TGCAGTGCTTCCGGGACACAAGAGACCCAGTACTTC
clone size: many; D gene: TRBD1; J gene: TRBJ2-5; V gene: TRBV28; CDR3 protein: CASSSGQGRETQYF; CDR3 DNA: TGTGCCAGCAGCTCGGGACAGGGTAGAGAGACCCAGTACTTC
clone size: many; D gene: TRBD1; J gene: TRBJ1-1; V gene: TRBV28; CDR3 protein: CASRRQGGTEAFF; CDR3 DNA: TGTGCCAGCAGGCGACAGGGAGGCACTGAAGCTTTCTTT
clone size: many; D gene: TRBD2; J gene: TRBJ2-7; V gene: TRBV28; CDR3 protein: CASRSGTSGREQYF; CDR3 DNA: TGTGCCAGCAGGTCCGGGACTAGCGGAAGAGAGCAGTACTTC
clone size: many; D gene: -; J gene: TRBJ2-3; V gene: TRBV6-4; CDR3 protein: CASSPQGTTDTQYF; CDR3 DNA: TGTGCCAGCAGTCCCCAGGGGACCACAGATACGCAGTATTTT
clone size: many; D gene: -; J gene: TRBJ2-1; V gene: TRBV6-1; CDR3 protein: CASSRILGGSYNEQFF; CDR3 DNA: TGTGCCAGCAGTCGTATTCTCGGGGGCTCCTACAATGAGCAGTTCTTC
clone size: many; D gene: -; J gene: TRBJ1-6; V gene: TRBV28; CDR3 protein: CASSLFSGSYNSPLHF; CDR3 DNA: TGTGCCAGCAGTTTGTTCTCGGGCTCCTATAATTCACCCCTCCACTTT
clone size: many; D gene: -; J gene: TRBJ2-7; V gene: TRBV7-8; CDR3 protein: CASSSDRTMRVKSSYEQYF; CDR3 DNA: TGTGCCAGCAGCTCCGACAGAACCATGAGGGTGAAAAGCTCCTACGAGCAGTACTTC
clone size: many; D gene: -; J gene: TRBJ1-4; V gene: TRBV7-2; CDR3 protein: CASSLGPGGGEKLFF; CDR3 DNA: TGTGCCAGCAGCTTAGGTCCGGGAGGGGGTGAAAAACTGTTTTTT
clone size: many; D gene: -; J gene: TRBJ2-6; V gene: TRBV7-3; CDR3 protein: CASSLNSGANVLTF; CDR3 DNA: TGTGCCAGCAGCCTAAACTCTGGGGCCAACGTCCTGACTTTC
clone size: many; D gene: TRBD2; J gene: TRBJ2-1; V gene: TRBV6-1; CDR3 protein: CASSEGASGGNEQFF; CDR3 DNA: TGTGCCAGCAGTGAAGGGGCTAGCGGGGGGAATGAGCAGTTCTTC
clone size: many; D gene: TRBD1; J gene: TRBJ2-7; V gene: TRBV7-9; CDR3 protein: CASAPGTGALEQYF; CDR3 DNA: TGTGCCAGCGCGCCCGGGACAGGGGCCTTAGAGCAGTACTTC
clone size: many; D gene: TRBD2; J gene: TRBJ2-1; V gene: TRBV19; CDR3 protein: CATKLAASYNEQFF; CDR3 DNA: TGTGCCACAAAACTAGCGGCCTCCTACAATGAGCAGTTCTTC
clone size: many; D gene: -; J gene: TRBJ2-7; V gene: TRBV7-8; CDR3 protein: CASSLGASNYEQYF; CDR3 DNA: TGTGCCAGCAGCTTAGGGGCCAGTAACTACGAGCAGTACTTC
clone size: many; D gene: -; J gene: TRBJ1-1; V gene: TRBV7-9; CDR3 protein: CASSLKKTEAFF; CDR3 DNA: TGTGCCAGCAGCTTAAAAAAAACTGAAGCTTTCTTT
clone size: many; D gene: -; J gene: TRBJ1-1; V gene: TRBV19; CDR3 protein: CASTRGSTEAFF; CDR3 DNA: TGTGCCAGTACGAGAGGGTCCACTGAAGCTTTCTTT
clone size: many; D gene: TRBD2; J gene: TRBJ2-7; V gene: TRBV7-2; CDR3 protein: CASSWTLAGYYEQYF; CDR3 DNA: TGTGCCAGCAGCTGGACTCTAGCGGGGTACTACGAGCAGTACTTC
clone size: many; D gene: TRBD1; J gene: TRBJ2-3; V gene: TRBV5-4; CDR3 protein: CASRRDSSTDTQYF; CDR3 DNA: TGTGCCAGCAGAAGGGACAGTAGCACAGATACGCAGTATTTT
clone size: many; D gene: -; J gene: TRBJ2-1; V gene: TRBV7-2; CDR3 protein: CASSPQPLEIDNEQFF; CDR3 DNA: TGTGCCAGCAGCCCACAACCTCTGGAGATTGACAATGAGCAGTTCTTC
clone size: many; D gene: TRBD2; J gene: TRBJ2-7; V gene: TRBV7-2; CDR3 protein: CASSPLTSGAYEQYF; CDR3 DNA: TGTGCCAGCAGCCCCCTTACGAGCGGGGCGTACGAGCAGTACTTC
clone size: many; D gene: TRBD2; J gene: TRBJ2-5; V gene: TRBV7-9; CDR3 protein: CASSPGTSGGHQETQYF; CDR3 DNA: TGTGCCAGCAGCCCCGGGACTAGCGGGGGGCACCAAGAGACCCAGTACTTC
clone size: many; D gene: TRBD1; J gene: TRBJ1-2; V gene: TRBV7-9; CDR3 protein: CASSSSGGAGF; CDR3 DNA: TGTGCCAGCAGTTCTTCAGGGGGCGCGGGCTTC
clone size: many; D gene: -; J gene: TRBJ1-1; V gene: TRBV7-3; CDR3 protein: CASSPGSWGTEAFF; CDR3 DNA: TGTGCCAGCAGCCCGGGGAGTTGGGGGACTGAAGCTTTCTTT
clone size: many; D gene: -; J gene: TRBJ1-1; V gene: TRBV2; CDR3 protein: CAGFPLGVNTEAFF; CDR3 DNA: TGTGCCGGTTTCCCCTTAGGAGTGAACACTGAAGCTTTCTTT
clone size: many; D gene: TRBD1; J gene: TRBJ2-7; V gene: TRBV6-2/TRBV6-3; CDR3 protein: CASRERDRPTYEQYF; CDR3 DNA: TGTGCCAGCAGAGAAAGGGACAGGCCCACCTACGAGCAGTACTTC
clone size: many; D gene: -; J gene: TRBJ2-7; V gene: TRBV7-8; CDR3 protein: CASSSRRVDLYEQYF; CDR3 DNA: TGTGCCAGCAGCTCCAGACGTGTCGACTTATACGAGCAGTACTTC
clone size: many; D gene: TRBD1; J gene: TRBJ1-2; V gene: TRBV7-7; CDR3 protein: CASSWDRGCYGYTF; CDR3 DNA: TGTGCTAGCAGCTGGGACAGGGGGTGCTATGGCTACACCTTC
clone size: many; D gene: TRBD1; J gene: TRBJ1-1; V gene: TRBV30; CDR3 protein: CAWDRGTEAFF; CDR3 DNA: TGTGCCTGGGACAGGGGCACTGAAGCTTTCTTT
clone size: many; D gene: -; J gene: TRBJ1-5; V gene: TRBV12-3/TRBV12-4; CDR3 protein: CASSDSGAQPQHF; CDR3 DNA: TGTGCCAGCAGTGACTCTGGGGCTCAGCCCCAGCATTTT
clone size: many; D gene: -; J gene: TRBJ1-5; V gene: TRBV24-1; CDR3 protein: CATARGGFNQPQHF; CDR3 DNA: TGTGCCACCGCCCGGGGGGGTTTCAATCAGCCCCAGCATTTT
clone size: many; D gene: -; J gene: TRBJ2-1; V gene: TRBV29-1; CDR3 protein: CSVGVSMANEQFF; CDR3 DNA: TGCAGCGTGGGGGTTTCGATGGCCAATGAGCAGTTCTTC
clone size: many; D gene: -; J gene: TRBJ1-1; V gene: TRBV7-9; CDR3 protein: CASSSRPGTLNTEAFF; CDR3 DNA: TGTGCCAGCAGCTCACGCCCCGGGACACTTAACACTGAAGCTTTCTTT
clone size: many; D gene: -; J gene: TRBJ2-1; V gene: TRBV7-3; CDR3 protein: CASSFKGGTNEQFF; CDR3 DNA: TGTGCCAGCAGCTTTAAGGGGGGAACAAATGAGCAGTTCTTC
clone size: many; D gene: TRBD2; J gene: TRBJ2-3; V gene: TRBV28; CDR3 protein: CASRPPGLAGSTDTQYF; CDR3 DNA: TGTGCCAGCAGACCCCCCGGGCTAGCGGGTAGCACAGATACGCAGTATTTT
clone size: many; D gene: -; J gene: TRBJ2-7; V gene: TRBV7-2; CDR3 protein: CASSLNGAGEQYF; CDR3 DNA: TGTGCCAGCAGCCTGAACGGGGCCGGGGAGCAGTACTTC
clone size: many; D gene: -; J gene: TRBJ2-5; V gene: TRBV28; CDR3 protein: CASSSRRQQETQYF; CDR3 DNA: TGTGCCAGCAGCTCGAGAAGACAGCAAGAGACCCAGTACTTC
clone size: -; D gene: -; J gene: TRBJ1-2; V gene: TRBV6-2/TRBV6-3; CDR3 protein: CASGAGGYGYTF; CDR3 DNA: TGTGCCAGCGGTGCGGGGGGATATGGCTACACCTTC
clone size: many; D gene: -; J gene: TRBJ2-7; V gene: TRBV6-5; CDR3 protein: CASSYSEGTYEQYF; CDR3 DNA: TGTGCCAGCAGTTACTCGGAAGGGACCTACGAGCAGTACTTC